This TCR beta chain was recovered during a study of T-cell reconstitution after alpha-beta-depleted transplantation in children (TCRdb year 2016). Notes on the research overall: T-cell immune reconstitution after TCRalphabeta/CD19-depleted allogeneic hematopoietic cell transplantation in children was quantitatively tracked in the study by means of TCR repertoire profiling.

Sequences MDHEN (CDR1) and SYDVKM (CDR2) are obtained from the germline V gene. The CDR3 has 14 amino acids, counting the end cysteine and phenylalanine. CDR3 DNA is the only sequence kept; it has 42 bases, read in frame from the first base. V loses 1 base of germline sequence and J loses 5 bases, and the interval between the two ends is 12 bases. Libraries were prepared through PCR. The sequencer was an Illumina HiSeq 2500. TCR library preparation used molecular barcoding, with unique molecular identifiers applied to normalize quantification of the TCRbeta repertoire. In TCRdb, the public reads were trimmed at Q25 with fastp and aligned with MiXCR, with productive beta chains retained. Here each entry gathers all rows of one CDR3 protein and keeps the most common genes and DNA. Here the sample has fewer than 150,000 distinct CDR3 sequences; more than 9.5% occur a single time. Around 24% of the sample comes from the top ten.

Interpreted using the paper, the treatment or condition label stands for: allogeneic hematopoietic cell transplantation with graft depleted of TCRalphabeta T cells and CD19 B cells. TCRalphabeta/CD19-depleted allogeneic hematopoietic cell grafts were given to the transplant recipients, all of whom were children. For this clonotype: Its binding antigen is unknown. No clone much larger than this one lies a single base away; base qualities are absent.

Results the study describes overall, beyond this receptor: Apparently early alphabetaT-cell count recovery about two months after transplant reportedly relied on only several hundred rapidly expanded clones derived from non-depleted graft cells. Over subsequent months, a decline in hyperexpanded clone frequencies was noted, and after one year, T-cell counts and TCRbeta diversity were mostly ascribed to newly produced T cells. In some patients, the high TCRbeta diversity seen at day 60 was put down to recipient T cells and intrathymic progenitors that had survived conditioning.

The source of this sequence is a girl under two years old who had a stem cell transplant for combined immunodeficiency, so the T cells may come from the graft donor. Recombination joined TRBV28 with TRBJ2-7; the best D guess is TRBD1, with 5 bases matching. The starting material was PBMCs, mostly from graft donor cells, obtained 180 days after TCRalphabeta/CD19-depleted stem cell transplant. The nucleotide sequence is given as TGTGCCAGCAGTTTATCAGGGTTCGGCAACGAGCAGTACTTC. The resulting protein is CASSLSGFGNEQYF.